The 22 T cell receptor beta chains presented below share a single source sample, sequenced in a study of shared T cell receptors in the human thymus. The method was immunoSEQ multiplex PCR; TCRdb's version includes in-frame clones alone and lacks a portion of them. This repertoire shows roughly 710,000 clones, 70% to 90% found once; its top ten account for over 0.008%. These data also featured in a second study, about human thymus T cells.

Sequenced input: thymocytes. Receptors originate from a girl under two years old with a congenital heart defect.

The chain couples TRBV7-2 to TRBJ2-7; 9 positions agree with TRBD2. This CDR3 is built from 15 residues. Per germline, CDR1 SGHTA and CDR2 FQGNSA. The V segment lost 4 bases and the J segment 0 bases; nucleotides outside the gene matches: 4. The CDR3 is CASSSLAGASYEQYF. The CDR3 DNA sequence: TGTGCCAGCAGCTCCTTAGCGGGGGCCTCCTACGAGCAGTACTTC.

The V gene is TRBV7-2, the J gene TRBJ2-7; 8 bases line up with TRBD1. CDR1 SGHTA and CDR2 FQGNSA come from the germline V gene. With V trimmed by 5 bases and J by 2 bases, 5 bases remained unmatched. The CDR3 sequence is 14 residues long. The DNA of the CDR3 is TGTGCCAGCAGCGTGGGACAGGAGGCCTACGAGCAGTACTTC. Translating gives CASSVGQEAYEQYF. Supplemented by reference TRBV7-2 and TRBJ2-7, the full variable domain reads GAGVSQSPSNKVTEKGKDVELRCDPISGHTALYWYRQSLGQGLEFLIYFQGNSAPDKSGLPSDRFSAERTGGSVSTLTIQRTQQEDSAVYLCASSVGQEAYEQYFGPGTRLTVT.

This chain uses TRBV11-3 with TRBJ2-1, with D perhaps matching TRBD2 (7 bases). CDR3 length: 15 amino acids. Germline assignment: CDR1 SGHNT and CDR2 YENEEA. V shed 3 bases and J shed 5 bases, with 14 bases lying between them. DNA of the CDR3: TGTGCCAGCAGCTTGGGCAGGGGAGGGGACAATGAGCAGTTCTTC. Protein: CASSLGRGGDNEQFF. The full variable domain, completed using reference TRBV11-3 and TRBJ2-1, is EAGVVQSPRYKIIEKKQPVAFWCNPISGHNTLYWYLQNLGQGPELLIRYENEEAVDDSQLPKDRFSAERLKGVDSTLKIQPAELGDSAVYLCASSLGRGGDNEQFFGPGTRLTVL.

The chain is built from TRBV14 and TRBJ1-6; tentative D call: TRBD1 (5 bases). CDR3 length equals 18 residues. Trimming pared 0 bases from V and 2 bases from J, leaving 14 bases between. Germline loops: CDR1 SGHDN, CDR2 FVKESK. CDR3 bases: TGTGCCAGCAGCCAAGAAGGGTGGGGGGAGACCTATAATTCACCCCTCCACTTT. It translates to CASSQEGWGETYNSPLHF.

The V and J genes are TRBV28 and TRBJ2-7; possible D gene TRBD1, 6 bases. V lost 5 bases, J lost 5 bases, and 10 bases lay in between. From germline, CDR1 is MDHEN and CDR2 SYDVKM. CDR3 size: 12 residues. The CDR3 nucleotides are TGTGCCAGCAGTACAGGGTACCACGAGCAGTACTTC. Translating it yields CASSTGYHEQYF.

This chain links TRBV27 with TRBJ2-2, with D unresolved. Germline loops: CDR1 MNHEY, CDR2 SMNVEV (reference sequence). V was cut by 4 bases and J by 4 bases, with 10 bases left in between. The CDR3 totals 14 residues. The DNA for the CDR3 is TGTGCCAGCAGTTCATATCGCGGCACCGGGGAGCTGTTTTTT. Protein: CASSSYRGTGELFF.

CDR3: CASSRGGGANYGYTF. The CDR3 nucleotides read TGTGCCAGCAGTCGCGGTGGGGGGGCTAACTATGGCTACACCTTC. The V gene is TRBV6-5, the J gene TRBJ1-2, with a weak D call TRBD1 (5 bases). Germline V lookup: CDR1 MNHEY, CDR2 SVGAGI. This CDR3 has 15 residues. The ends were cut back, 5 bases at V and 0 bases at J, with 13 bases in the middle.

As to this clone: In the same sample, other DNA sequences code for this CDR3. The chain is built from TRBV6-6 and TRBJ2-7, with 10 positions matching TRBD1. Trimming cost V 2 bases and J 3 bases; bases outside gene matches: 1. The CDR3 extends over 14 amino acids. Germline V gene data show CDR1 as MNHNY and CDR2 as SVGAGI (reference sequence). CDR3 region: CASSYRDRGYEQYF. The CDR3 nucleotides are TGTGCCAGCAGTTACCGGGACAGGGGCTACGAGCAGTACTTC.

The chain has TRBV11-1 and TRBJ2-6; D unresolved. CDR1 is SGHAT, CDR2 FQDESV, per germline (reference sequence). The length of the CDR3 is 16 residues. The V gene lost 1 base and the J gene lost 0 bases, with 7 bases spanning the gap. The CDR3 spells CASSLVWSSGANVLTF. CDR3 nucleotide sequence: TGTGCCAGCAGCTTAGTCTGGAGCTCTGGGGCCAACGTCCTGACTTTC.

V is TRBV11-1 and J is TRBJ1-1; D gene ambiguous. In germline, CDR1 is SGHAT, CDR2 FQDESV (reference sequence). The V and J ends lost 4 bases and 0 bases respectively, with 15 bases between them. The CDR3 contains 16 residues. The CDR3, as DNA: TGTGCCAGCAGCTGCTGTTCGAGGGCAATGAACACTGAAGCTTTCTTT. This encodes CASSCCSRAMNTEAFF.

The chain joins TRBV4-1 to TRBJ2-5; the match to TRBD2 covers 12 bases. The CDR3 loop spans 19 amino acids. V trimming: 0 bases; J trimming: 5 bases; junction bases outside the gene matches: 13. CDR1 is MGHRA, CDR2 YSYEKL, per germline. CDR3 loop: CASSQDKNGLAGNRETQYF. The CDR3 DNA sequence: TGCGCCAGCAGCCAAGATAAGAATGGACTAGCGGGGAATAGGGAGACCCAGTACTTC.

For this clone: This same CDR3 is encoded by further DNA sequences in the sample. This chain uses TRBV2 with TRBJ2-2; 10 nucleotides match TRBD1. V was clipped by 5 bases and J by 1 base; unmatched bases: 4. CDR3 length: 16 residues. Germline V gene data show CDR1 as SNHLY and CDR2 as FYNNEI. CDR3 in amino acids: CASSSTGGGNTGELFF. CDR3 coding DNA: TGTGCCAGCAGTTCGACAGGGGGCGGGAACACCGGGGAGCTGTTTTTT.

The chain carries TRBV5-4 and TRBJ1-6; weak D call: TRBD1 (5 bases). CDR1 is SGHNT and CDR2 is YYREEE in the germline V gene (reference sequence). Trimming cost V 3 bases and J 9 bases, with 19 bases left between them. The CDR3 sequence is 16 residues long. This CDR3 is CASSSPGGPLGSPLHF. The CDR3, as DNA: TGTGCCAGCAGCTCCCCCGGGGGTCCATTGGGTTCACCCCTCCACTTT.

The chain couples TRBV18 to TRBJ1-5; 10 bases map to TRBD1. Germline assignment: CDR1 KGHSH and CDR2 LQKENI. V lost 3 bases, J lost 4 bases, and 3 bases stayed unmatched. This CDR3 comprises 15 residues. The CDR3 loop is CASSPGTGDNQPQHF. CDR3 sequence (DNA): TGTGCCAGCTCACCCGGGACAGGGGATAATCAGCCCCAGCATTTT.

This chain joins TRBV10-1 and TRBJ2-5, with 7 nucleotides matching TRBD1. With the DNA end fitting TRBJ2-7 better, the J assignment may be wrong. The germline CDR1 and CDR2 sequences are WNHNN and SYGVQD (reference sequence). There are 13 residues in the CDR3. The CDR3 spells CASNRDRPYEQYF. For the CDR3, the DNA is TGCGCCAGCAACCGGGACAGACCCTACGAGCAGTACTTC.

This sequence joins TRBV9 and TRBJ2-7; 8 bases line up with TRBD2. The CDR3 covers 14 residues. V was pared by 0 bases and J by 3 bases, with 2 bases of the junction left unmatched. Germline lookup yields CDR1 SGDLS and CDR2 YYNGEE. For the CDR3, the DNA is TGTGCCAGCAGCGTAGCCGCGGGGGGCTACGAGCAGTACTTC. It yields the protein CASSVAAGGYEQYF.

The J gene is TRBJ2-3, the V gene TRBV6-1, with a possible D match to TRBD1 (6 bases). This CDR3 spans 13 amino acids. V was shortened by 11 bases and J by 3 bases, with 15 bases between the two germline ends. Germline V gives CDR1 MNHNS, CDR2 SASEGT. CDR3 in amino acids: CASRGGLTDTQYF. The CDR3 coding sequence is TGTGCCTCTCGAGGGGGTCTTACAGATACGCAGTATTTT.

The chain is built from TRBV25-1 and TRBJ2-2; D perhaps matches TRBD1 (6 bases). This CDR3 is 12 amino acids long. CDR1 MGHDK and CDR2 SYGVNS come from the germline V gene. CDR3 in amino acids: CGSGHKSGELFF. DNA for the CDR3: TGTGGCTCGGGACACAAGTCCGGGGAGCTGTTTTTT.

V is TRBV5-6 and J is TRBJ2-3; 8 nucleotides line up with TRBD2. CDR3 size: 16 residues. Trimming removed 4 bases from V and 2 bases from J; junction bases left unmatched: 9. Germline loops: CDR1 SGHDT, CDR2 YYEEEE. CDR3 sequence (DNA): TGTGCCAGCAGCCTTGAGTTAGCGGGAATCACAGATACGCAGTATTTT. This gives the protein CASSLELAGITDTQYF.

The genes are TRBV6-5 and TRBJ1-6; D gene unclear. This CDR3 spans 14 amino acids. Germline assignment: CDR1 MNHEY and CDR2 SVGAGI. V was clipped by 6 bases and J by 5 bases, with 11 bases between them. The CDR3 is CASRPTTHNSPLHF. The CDR3 coding sequence is TGTGCCAGCAGACCCACAACGCATAATTCACCCCTCCACTTT.

The V gene is TRBV5-5, the J gene TRBJ2-5; 7 nucleotides agree with TRBD1. The germline V gene encodes CDR1 SGHKS and CDR2 YYEKEE (reference sequence). The CDR3 loop spans 18 amino acids. Germline trimming cut 4 bases from V and 0 bases from J; bases unmatched to any gene: 15. The CDR3 reads CASSVSQGTSKDQETQYF. CDR3 DNA sequence: TGTGCCAGCAGCGTATCACAGGGGACCTCCAAAGACCAAGAGACCCAGTACTTC.

This clone came up once. The chain recombines TRBV7-2 with TRBJ2-5, with no clear D. Trimming took 5 bases from V and 2 from J, leaving 12 bases between them. This CDR3 region has 14 residues. Germline assignment: CDR1 SGHTA and CDR2 FQGNSA. For the CDR3, the DNA is TGTGCCAGCAGCCGGCCGGGTCCACAAGAGACCCAGTACTTC. Protein: CASSRPGPQETQYF.